These 19 T cell receptor beta chains originate from one sample sequenced in a study of blood T cells in healthy people across ages. Through a sample-barcoded 5' primer and a J-beta primer mix, a second PCR was run for roughly 6 to 11 cycles. In TCRdb, the 5' RACE reads were re-called with MiXCR into one record per CDR3 protein. Here the sample spans over 950,000 distinct CDR3 sequences, roughly 51% being singletons. Source material: blood. These receptors all come from an older woman in good health.

This chain links TRBV7-9 with TRBJ2-7, with a weak D call TRBD2 (5 bases). The V end was cut by 1 base, the J end by 3 bases, with 13 bases between. In germline, CDR1 is SEHNR, CDR2 FQNEAQ (reference sequence). The CDR3 length is 15 residues. CDR3 region: CASSLVVTSFYEQYF. The CDR3 DNA reads as TGTGCCAGCAGCTTAGTGGTAACTAGTTTCTACGAGCAGTACTTC.

V is TRBV11-1 and J is TRBJ1-6; 8 bases agree with TRBD1. This CDR3 contains 15 residues. Losses at the gene ends were 4 bases for V and 9 bases for J; bases not matched to a gene: 8. The germline gives CDR1 SGHAT, CDR2 FQDESV (reference sequence). CDR3 loop: CASSYRTGQSSPLHF. The CDR3 DNA follows: TGTGCCAGCAGCTACCGGACAGGGCAGAGTTCACCCCTCCACTTT.

This clonotype came up many times. The V and J genes are TRBV20-1 and TRBJ2-7; 11 nucleotides align to TRBD2. Germline V CDR1 and CDR2: DFQATT, SNEGSKA (reference sequence). V gave up 7 bases and J gave up 2 bases; unmatched junction bases: 7. CDR3 length: 14 residues. CDR3 amino acids: CSVEGTSGTYEQYF. The CDR3, as DNA: TGCAGTGTCGAGGGGACTAGCGGAACCTACGAGCAGTACTTC.

The J gene is TRBJ2-5, the V gene TRBV13, with 9 bases identical to TRBD1. CDR3 length equals 14 residues. V gave up 4 bases and J gave up 5 bases; unmatched junction bases: 5. CDR1 and CDR2 (germline): PRHDT, FYEKMQ (reference sequence). CDR3 bases: TGTGCCAGCAGCTCACAGGGGGCCGTGGAGACCCAGTACTTC. Its protein is CASSSQGAVETQYF.

About this clonotype: A much larger clone lies one base from this, so it may be a read error. V usage is TRBV7-2 and J usage is TRBJ2-3, with a tentative D call TRBD2 (6 bases). The V gene lost 2 bases and the J gene lost 0 bases, with 9 bases spanning the gap. Looked up from germline, CDR1 is SGHTA and CDR2 is FQGNSA. The CDR3 totals 15 residues. CDR3 coding DNA: TGTACCAGCAGCTTATCGGGACTTAGCACAGATACGCAGTATTTT. Its translation: CTSSLSGLSTDTQYF.

The rearrangement links TRBV30 to TRBJ2-3; tentatively, D is TRBD2 (6 bases). Germline V lookup: CDR1 GTSNPN, CDR2 SVGIG (reference sequence). V was cut by 4 bases and J by 0 bases, with 17 bases left in between. This CDR3 is built from 16 residues. The CDR3 bases are TGTGCCTGGACCGCTGGTGGGACTCTTAGCACAGATACGCAGTATTTT. Translation: CAWTAGGTLSTDTQYF.

The CDR3 coding sequence is TGCAGTGCTCTCAGGGACTCCGAGCAGTACTTC. As protein: CSALRDSEQYF. This chain joins TRBV20-1 and TRBJ2-5; D possibly corresponds to TRBD2 (6 bases). With the DNA end fitting TRBJ2-7 better, the J assignment may be wrong. CDR3 length: 11 amino acids. CDR1 DFQATT and CDR2 SNEGSKA come from the germline V gene (reference sequence).

The J gene is TRBJ1-2, the V gene TRBV29-1; 9 nucleotides agree with TRBD1. Trimming at V came to 7 bases and at J to 4 bases, leaving 7 bases not matched to a gene. Looked up from germline, CDR1 is SQVTM and CDR2 is ANQGSEA. This CDR3 region has 13 residues. The chain's CDR3 is CSARTGDSYGYTF. CDR3 in DNA: TGCAGCGCACGGACAGGGGACAGCTATGGCTACACCTTC.

This clonotype has more than one count but fewer than ten. V is TRBV20-1 and J is TRBJ2-3; no clear D. V lost 3 bases to trimming and J lost 0 bases, with 4 bases between them. The CDR3 has 12 amino acids. The germline gives CDR1 DFQATT, CDR2 SNEGSKA (reference sequence). In nucleotides, the CDR3 is TGCAGTGCTAGGATTAGCACAGATACGCAGTATTTT. It translates to CSARISTDTQYF.

There are a few counts of this clonotype. This rearrangement joins TRBV6-5 to TRBJ2-1; 9 bases line up with TRBD2. Germline CDR1 reads MNHEY; CDR2 reads SVGAGI. V was pared by 7 bases and J by 7 bases, with 8 bases of the junction left unmatched. The CDR3 consists of 14 residues. This chain's CDR3 is CASNWREGRNEQFF. Here the CDR3 DNA reads TGTGCCAGCAATTGGCGGGAGGGCCGTAATGAGCAGTTCTTC.

The rearrangement uses TRBV3-1 and TRBJ2-3; 15 positions match TRBD2. Germline CDR1 and CDR2: LGHDT and YNNKEL (reference sequence). The CDR3 length is 19 residues. The V gene end was trimmed by 4 bases and the J gene end by 4 bases; junction bases not matched to a gene: 12. Written as DNA, the CDR3 is TGTGCCAGCAGCCGCGGACTAGCGGGAGGGCCCGGGCCGTCAGATACGCAGTATTTT. It is translated as CASSRGLAGGPGPSDTQYF.

This chain uses TRBV19 with TRBJ2-5; TRBD1 matches 7 bases. The ends lost 4 bases at V and 5 bases at J; junction bases unmatched: 10. The CDR3 runs to 15 residues. Germline V gives CDR1 LNHDA, CDR2 SQIVND (reference sequence). The CDR3 region has the DNA TGTGCCAGTAGTACTCCCAGACAGGGTGTGGAGACCCAGTACTTC. Translated, it gives CASSTPRQGVETQYF.

J is TRBJ2-3 and V is TRBV7-9; 15 positions agree with TRBD2. The ends lost 4 bases at V and 3 bases at J; junction bases unmatched: 11. Germline values: CDR1 SEHNR, CDR2 FQNEAQ (reference sequence). This CDR3 is built from 19 residues. The chain's CDR3 is CASSWGLAGGEKVTDTQYF. In DNA form, the CDR3 reads TGTGCCAGCAGCTGGGGACTAGCGGGAGGAGAGAAAGTGACAGATACGCAGTATTTT.

The rearrangement links TRBV12-3 or TRBV12-4 to TRBJ2-1; TRBD1 matches at 8 bases. The J call could be wrong; TRBJ2-7 is a better fit for the DNA end. The length of the CDR3 is 15 residues. The CDR3 here is CASRGQGTSYNEQYF. The CDR3 nucleotides read TGTGCCAGCAGAGGACAGGGAACCTCCTACAATGAGCAGTACTTC.

V gene TRBV6-2 or TRBV6-3 combines with J gene TRBJ2-3; 8 nucleotides agree with TRBD2. The CDR3 consists of 15 residues. V was clipped by 6 bases and J by 6 bases; unmatched bases: 11. Germline V lookup: CDR1 MNHEY, CDR2 SVGEGT. CDR3 region: CASSRRSGSADTQYF. CDR3 DNA sequence: TGTGCCAGCAGCAGGAGAAGCGGGAGTGCGGATACGCAGTATTTT.

This chain links TRBV3-1 with TRBJ1-1; the D gene is possibly TRBD1 (5 bases). The V end was cut by 4 bases, the J end by 3 bases, with 15 bases between. Looked up from germline, CDR1 is LGHDT and CDR2 is YNNKEL (reference sequence). The CDR3 extends over 15 amino acids. Written as DNA, the CDR3 is TGTGCCAGCAGCCTCCGACCGGGAGGGGACACTGAAGCTTTCTTT. Translating it yields CASSLRPGGDTEAFF. Based on the CDR3 plus reference TRBV3-1 and TRBJ1-1, the full variable domain is DTAVSQTPKYLVTQMGNDKSIKCEQNLGHDTMYWYKQDSKKFLKIMFSYNNKELIINETVPNRFSPKSPDKAHLNLHINSLELGDSAVYFCASSLRPGGDTEAFFGQGTRLTVV.

Only a few counts were recorded for this clonotype. The rearrangement uses TRBV27 and TRBJ2-4; D is unresolved. The J call may be mistaken, given a closer DNA end match to TRBJ2-7. The CDR3 contains 13 residues. The germline CDR1 and CDR2 sequences are MNHEY and SMNVEV (reference sequence). This chain's CDR3 is CASSPQNSYEQYF. CDR3 bases: TGTGCCAGCAGCCCACAAAATAGTTACGAGCAGTACTTC.

The rearrangement links TRBV29-1 to TRBJ1-3; unclear D gene. CDR1 and CDR2 from the germline V gene are SQVTM and ANQGSEA. The length of the CDR3 is 13 residues. V was clipped by 4 bases and J by 0 bases, with 7 bases between them. CDR3 sequence reads: CSVVGGSGNTIYF. CDR3 nucleotide sequence: TGCAGCGTTGTGGGAGGCTCTGGAAACACCATATATTTT.

The chain couples TRBV6-6 to TRBJ2-5; TRBD2 matches 12 bases. The CDR3 totals 16 residues. Per the germline V gene, CDR1 is MNHNY and CDR2 is SVGAGI (reference sequence). Unmatched junction bases numbered 5, after V lost 2 bases and J lost 4 bases. Here the CDR3 reads CASSYLRLAGVETQYF. The CDR3, as DNA: TGTGCCAGCAGTTACCTGCGACTAGCGGGAGTAGAGACCCAGTACTTC.